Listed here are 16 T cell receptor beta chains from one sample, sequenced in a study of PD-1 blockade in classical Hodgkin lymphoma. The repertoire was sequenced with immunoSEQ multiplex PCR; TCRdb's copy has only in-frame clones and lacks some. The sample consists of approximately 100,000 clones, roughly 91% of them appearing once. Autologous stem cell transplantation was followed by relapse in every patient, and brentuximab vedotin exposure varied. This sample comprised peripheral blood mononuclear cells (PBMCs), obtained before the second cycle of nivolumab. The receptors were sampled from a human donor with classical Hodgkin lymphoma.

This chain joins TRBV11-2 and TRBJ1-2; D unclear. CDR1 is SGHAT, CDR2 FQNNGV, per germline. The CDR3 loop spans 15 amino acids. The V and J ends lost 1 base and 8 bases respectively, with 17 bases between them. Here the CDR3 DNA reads TGTGCCAGCAGCTTAGGAGCCCTAGGTATAAGGGGCTACACCTTC. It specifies CASSLGALGIRGYTF.

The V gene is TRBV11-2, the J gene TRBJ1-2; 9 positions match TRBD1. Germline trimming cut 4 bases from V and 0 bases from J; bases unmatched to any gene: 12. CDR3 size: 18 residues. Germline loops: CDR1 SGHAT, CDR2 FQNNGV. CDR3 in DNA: TGTGCCAGCAGCTCTACTAGGGACAGGGTCCCTACTAACTATGGCTACACCTTC. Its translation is CASSSTRDRVPTNYGYTF.

CDR3 sequence: CASPGLAGTDTQYF. The CDR3 nucleotides read TGTGCCAGTCCAGGACTAGCGGGGACAGATACGCAGTATTTT. The V call is TRBV19, the J call TRBJ2-3; 12 bases map to TRBD2. Per germline, CDR1 LNHDA and CDR2 SQIVND (reference sequence). V was clipped by 8 bases and J by 3 bases; unmatched bases: 3. This CDR3 contains 14 residues.

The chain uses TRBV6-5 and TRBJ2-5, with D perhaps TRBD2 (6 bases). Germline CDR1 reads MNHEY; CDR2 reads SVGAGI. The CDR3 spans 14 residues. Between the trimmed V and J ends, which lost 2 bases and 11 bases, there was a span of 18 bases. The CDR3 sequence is CASSYETSPTEQYF. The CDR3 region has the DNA TGTGCCAGCAGTTACGAGACTAGTCCTACTGAGCAGTACTTC.

The CDR3 protein is CAWSIGGGGTDTQYF. The CDR3 DNA sequence: TGTGCCTGGAGTATCGGCGGGGGGGGAACAGATACGCAGTATTTT. J is TRBJ2-3 and V is TRBV30; 9 positions match TRBD2. The V gene end was trimmed by 2 bases and the J gene end by 3 bases; junction bases not matched to a gene: 6. The CDR3 is 15 amino acids. In germline, CDR1 is GTSNPN, CDR2 SVGIG (reference sequence). The whole variable domain, filled in from reference TRBV30 and TRBJ2-3, reads SQTIHQWPATLVQPVGSPLSLECTVEGTSNPNLYWYRQAAGRGLQLLFYSVGIGQISSEVPQNLSASRPQDRQFILSSKKLLLSDSGFYLCAWSIGGGGTDTQYFGPGTRLTVL.

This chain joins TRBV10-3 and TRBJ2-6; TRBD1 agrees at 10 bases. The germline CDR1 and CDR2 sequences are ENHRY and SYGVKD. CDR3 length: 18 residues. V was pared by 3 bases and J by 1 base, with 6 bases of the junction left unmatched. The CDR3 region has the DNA TGTGCCATCAGTGAACCAGGACAGGGGGGATCTGGGGCCAACGTCCTGACTTTC. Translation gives CAISEPGQGGSGANVLTF.

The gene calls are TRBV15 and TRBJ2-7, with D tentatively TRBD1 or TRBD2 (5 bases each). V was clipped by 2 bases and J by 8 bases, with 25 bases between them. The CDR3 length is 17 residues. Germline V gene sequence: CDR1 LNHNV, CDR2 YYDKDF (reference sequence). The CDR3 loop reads CATSRSTLRDGLRKQYF. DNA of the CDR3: TGTGCCACCAGCAGATCCACTCTCCGGGACGGCCTACGTAAGCAGTACTTC.

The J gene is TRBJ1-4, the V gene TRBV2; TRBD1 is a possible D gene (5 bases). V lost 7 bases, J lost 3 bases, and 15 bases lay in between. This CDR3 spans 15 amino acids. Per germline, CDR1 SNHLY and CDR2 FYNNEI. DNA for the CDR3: TGTGCCAGCAATTCGTACAGGCTGGCTAATGAAAAACTGTTTTTT. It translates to CASNSYRLANEKLFF.

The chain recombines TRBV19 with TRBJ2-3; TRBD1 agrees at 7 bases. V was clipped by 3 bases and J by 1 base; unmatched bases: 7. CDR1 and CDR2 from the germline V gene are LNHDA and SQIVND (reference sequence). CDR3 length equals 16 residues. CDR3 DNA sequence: TGTGCCAGTAGTATGAGGGCAGGGGGTGGCACAGATACGCAGTATTTT. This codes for CASSMRAGGGTDTQYF.

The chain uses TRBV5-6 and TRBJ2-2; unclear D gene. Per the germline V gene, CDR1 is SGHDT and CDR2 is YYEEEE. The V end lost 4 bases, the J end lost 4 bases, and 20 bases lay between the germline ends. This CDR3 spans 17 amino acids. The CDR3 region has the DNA TGTGCCAGCAGCCTCGGTACTGTTTGGTATGGCACCGGGGAGCTGTTTTTT. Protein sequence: CASSLGTVWYGTGELFF.

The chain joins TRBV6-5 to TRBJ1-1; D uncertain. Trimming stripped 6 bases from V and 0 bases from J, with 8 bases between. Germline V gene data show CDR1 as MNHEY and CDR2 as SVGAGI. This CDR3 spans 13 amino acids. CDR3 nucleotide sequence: TGTGCCAGCAGGACCGACTTGAACACTGAAGCTTTCTTT. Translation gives CASRTDLNTEAFF.

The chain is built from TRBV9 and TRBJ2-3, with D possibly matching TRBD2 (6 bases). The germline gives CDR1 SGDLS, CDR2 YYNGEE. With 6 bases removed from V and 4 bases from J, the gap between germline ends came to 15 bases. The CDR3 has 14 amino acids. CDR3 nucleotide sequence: TGTGCCAGCAATCCAGGGTGGGAGGCAGATACGCAGTATTTT. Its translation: CASNPGWEADTQYF.

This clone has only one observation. In nucleotides, the CDR3 is TGTGCCAGTAAACGTTATCAGTCGTCTGGAAACACCATATATTTT. Its translation is CASKRYQSSGNTIYF. J is TRBJ1-3 and V is TRBV19, with unresolved D. Looked up from germline, CDR1 is LNHDA and CDR2 is SQIVND (reference sequence). Trimming took 7 bases from V and 1 from J, leaving 14 bases between them. CDR3 length equals 15 residues.

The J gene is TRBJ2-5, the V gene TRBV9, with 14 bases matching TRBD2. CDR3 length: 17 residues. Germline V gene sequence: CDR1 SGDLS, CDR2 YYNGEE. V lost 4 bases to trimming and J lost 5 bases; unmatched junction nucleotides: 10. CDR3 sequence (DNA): TGTGCCAGCAGCCTCGGTGGACTAGCGGGGGGTTCGGAGACCCAGTACTTC. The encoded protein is CASSLGGLAGGSETQYF. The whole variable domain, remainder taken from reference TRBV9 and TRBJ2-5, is DSGVTQTPKHLITATGQRVTLRCSPRSGDLSVYWYQQSLDQGLQFLIQYYNGEERAKGNILERFSAQQFPDLHSELNLSSLELGDSALYFCASSLGGLAGGSETQYFGPGTRLLVL.

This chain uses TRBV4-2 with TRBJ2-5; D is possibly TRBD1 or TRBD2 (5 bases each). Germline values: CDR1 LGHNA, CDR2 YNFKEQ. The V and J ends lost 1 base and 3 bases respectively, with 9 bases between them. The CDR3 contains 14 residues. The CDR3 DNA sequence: TGTGCCAGCAGCCAAGTCTGGGGGAAAGAGACCCAGTACTTC. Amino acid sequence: CASSQVWGKETQYF.

The CDR3 spells CASSIGYRGSPYNEQFF. CDR3 DNA: TGTGCCAGTAGTATAGGCTACAGGGGCTCGCCCTACAATGAGCAGTTCTTC. The rearrangement links TRBV19 to TRBJ2-1, with TRBD1 identical over 7 bases. This CDR3 has 17 amino acids. Germline CDR1 and CDR2: LNHDA and SQIVND (reference sequence). Trimming cost V 1 base and J 2 bases; bases outside gene matches: 8.